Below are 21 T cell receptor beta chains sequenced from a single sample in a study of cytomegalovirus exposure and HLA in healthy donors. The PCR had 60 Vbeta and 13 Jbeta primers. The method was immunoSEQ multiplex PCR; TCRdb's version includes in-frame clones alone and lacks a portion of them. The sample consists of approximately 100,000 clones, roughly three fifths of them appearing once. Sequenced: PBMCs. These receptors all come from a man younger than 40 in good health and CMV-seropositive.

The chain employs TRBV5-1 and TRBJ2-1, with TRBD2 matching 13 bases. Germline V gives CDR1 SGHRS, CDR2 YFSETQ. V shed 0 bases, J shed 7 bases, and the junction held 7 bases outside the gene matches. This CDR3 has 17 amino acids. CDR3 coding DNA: TGCGCCAGCAGCTTGGGTACTAGCGGGGGGGCAGTTAATGAGCAGTTCTTC. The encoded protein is CASSLGTSGGAVNEQFF.

For the CDR3, the DNA is TGTGCCAGCAGCTTAGCGGACATGGCTTCGGGGGCCAACGTCCTGACTTTC. Protein: CASSLADMASGANVLTF. V is TRBV7-9 and J is TRBJ2-6; a possible D gene is TRBD1 (5 bases). The CDR3 contains 17 residues. Germline assignment: CDR1 SEHNR and CDR2 FQNEAQ (reference sequence). V was trimmed by 0 bases and J by 4 bases, leaving 13 bases between them.

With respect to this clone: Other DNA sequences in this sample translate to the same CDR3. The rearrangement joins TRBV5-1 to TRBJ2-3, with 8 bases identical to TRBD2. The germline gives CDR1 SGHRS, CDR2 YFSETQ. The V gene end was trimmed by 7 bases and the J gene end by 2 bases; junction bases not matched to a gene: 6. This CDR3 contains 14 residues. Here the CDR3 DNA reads TGCGCCAGCTGTCCGGGGGGGCCCACAGATACGCAGTATTTT. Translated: CASCPGGPTDTQYF. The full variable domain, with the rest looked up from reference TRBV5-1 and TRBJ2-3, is KAGVTQTPRYLIKTRGQQVTLSCSPISGHRSVSWYQQTPGQGLQFLFEYFSETQRNKGNFPGRFSGRQFSNSRSEMNVSTLELGDSALYLCASCPGGPTDTQYFGPGTRLTVL.

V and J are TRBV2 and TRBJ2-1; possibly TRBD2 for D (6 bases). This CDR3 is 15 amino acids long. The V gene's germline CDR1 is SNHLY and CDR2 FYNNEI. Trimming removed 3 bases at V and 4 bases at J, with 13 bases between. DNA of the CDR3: TGTGCCAGCAGTGAGGGCGGGACGAATTACAATGAGCAGTTCTTC. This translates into CASSEGGTNYNEQFF.

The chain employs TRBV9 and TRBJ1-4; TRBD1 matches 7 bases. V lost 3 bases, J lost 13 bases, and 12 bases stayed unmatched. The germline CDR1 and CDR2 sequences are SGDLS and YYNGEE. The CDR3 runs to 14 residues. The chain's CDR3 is CASSARGALDVLFF. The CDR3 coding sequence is TGTGCCAGCAGCGCCAGGGGGGCACTGGATGTACTGTTTTTT. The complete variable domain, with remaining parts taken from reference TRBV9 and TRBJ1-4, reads DSGVTQTPKHLITATGQRVTLRCSPRSGDLSVYWYQQSLDQGLQFLIQYYNGEERAKGNILERFSAQQFPDLHSELNLSSLELGDSALYFCASSARGALDVLFFGSGTQLSVL.

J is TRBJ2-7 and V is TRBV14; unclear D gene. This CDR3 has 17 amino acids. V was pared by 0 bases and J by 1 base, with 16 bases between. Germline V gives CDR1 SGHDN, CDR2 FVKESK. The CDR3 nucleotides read TGTGCCAGCAGCCAAGAAGTCTCCCCCGGTTATTCCTACGAGCAGTACTTC. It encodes CASSQEVSPGYSYEQYF.

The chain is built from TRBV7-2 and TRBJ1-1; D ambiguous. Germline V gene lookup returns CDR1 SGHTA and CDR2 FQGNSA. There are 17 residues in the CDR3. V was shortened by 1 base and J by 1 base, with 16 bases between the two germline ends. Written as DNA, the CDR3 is TGTGCCAGCAGCTTAGGCCCCGTTGCGGTCGCGAACACTGAAGCTTTCTTT. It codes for CASSLGPVAVANTEAFF.

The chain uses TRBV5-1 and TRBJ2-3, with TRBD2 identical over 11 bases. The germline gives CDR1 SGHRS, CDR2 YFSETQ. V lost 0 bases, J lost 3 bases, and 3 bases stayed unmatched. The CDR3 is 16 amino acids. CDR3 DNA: TGCGCCAGCAGCTTGGGAGGGACTAGCGGAACAGATACGCAGTATTTT. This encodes CASSLGGTSGTDTQYF.

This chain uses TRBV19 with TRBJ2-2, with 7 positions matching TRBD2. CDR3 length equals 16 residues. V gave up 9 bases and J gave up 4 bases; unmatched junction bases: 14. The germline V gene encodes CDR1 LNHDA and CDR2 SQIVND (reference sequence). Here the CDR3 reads CASRPGAGESTGELFF. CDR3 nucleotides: TGTGCCAGCCGTCCCGGGGCGGGGGAATCCACCGGGGAGCTGTTTTTT.

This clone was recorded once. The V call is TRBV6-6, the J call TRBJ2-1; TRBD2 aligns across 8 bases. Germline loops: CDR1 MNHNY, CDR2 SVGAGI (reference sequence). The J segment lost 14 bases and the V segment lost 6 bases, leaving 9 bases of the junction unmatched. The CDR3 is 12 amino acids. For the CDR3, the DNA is TGTGCCAGCAGCCCAGACGGGGGGGAGAAGTTCTTC. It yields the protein CASSPDGGEKFF.

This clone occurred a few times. The CDR3 region has the DNA TGTGCCAGCTCACGAGAGGATGAGCAGTACTTC. This translates into CASSREDEQYF. This chain links TRBV18 with TRBJ2-7; no clear D. The CDR3 covers 11 residues. Between the trimmed V and J ends, which lost 4 bases and 7 bases, there was a span of 8 bases. Per germline, CDR1 KGHSH and CDR2 LQKENI.

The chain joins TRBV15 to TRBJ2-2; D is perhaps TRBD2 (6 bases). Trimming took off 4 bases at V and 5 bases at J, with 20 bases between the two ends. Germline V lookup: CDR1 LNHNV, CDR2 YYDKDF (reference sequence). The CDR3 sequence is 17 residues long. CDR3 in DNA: TGTGCCACCAGCACCCTTCGGGGTGGAGGGACGACCGGGGAGCTGTTTTTT. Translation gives CATSTLRGGGTTGELFF.

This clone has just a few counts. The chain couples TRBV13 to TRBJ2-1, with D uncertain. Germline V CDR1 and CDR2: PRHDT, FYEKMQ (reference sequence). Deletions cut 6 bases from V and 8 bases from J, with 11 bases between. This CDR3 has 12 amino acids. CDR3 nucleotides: TGTGCCAGCAGGTGGCTTGGAGATGAGCAGTTCTTC. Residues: CASRWLGDEQFF.

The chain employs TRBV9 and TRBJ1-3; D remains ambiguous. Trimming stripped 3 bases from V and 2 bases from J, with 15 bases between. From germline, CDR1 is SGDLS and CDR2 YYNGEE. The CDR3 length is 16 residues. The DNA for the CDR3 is TGTGCCAGCAGCGGTAACATATTCACTACTGGAAACACCATATATTTT. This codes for CASSGNIFTTGNTIYF.

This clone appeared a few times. CDR3 sequence: CASSQTTGEQFF. In DNA form, the CDR3 reads TGTGCCAGCAGCCAGACTACGGGTGAGCAGTTCTTC. The rearrangement uses TRBV5-4 and TRBJ2-1; D is perhaps TRBD2 (5 bases). The CDR3 loop spans 12 amino acids. V was pared by 4 bases and J by 9 bases, with 11 bases between. Per germline, CDR1 SGHNT and CDR2 YYREEE (reference sequence).

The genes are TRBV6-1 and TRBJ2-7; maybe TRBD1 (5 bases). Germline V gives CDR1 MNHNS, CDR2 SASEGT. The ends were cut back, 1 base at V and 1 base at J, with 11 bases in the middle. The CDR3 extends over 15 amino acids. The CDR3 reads CASSEEGVGSYEQYF. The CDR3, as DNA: TGTGCCAGCAGTGAAGAAGGGGTAGGATCCTACGAGCAGTACTTC.

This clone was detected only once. DNA for the CDR3: TGCGCCAGCAGCTGGGACTCTTGGGGGGAGAATTCACCCCTCCACTTT. Translation: CASSWDSWGENSPLHF. This chain joins TRBV5-1 and TRBJ1-6; possible D gene TRBD1, 5 bases. Between the trimmed V and J ends, which lost 3 bases and 7 bases, there was a span of 17 bases. The germline gives CDR1 SGHRS, CDR2 YFSETQ. This CDR3 has 16 amino acids.

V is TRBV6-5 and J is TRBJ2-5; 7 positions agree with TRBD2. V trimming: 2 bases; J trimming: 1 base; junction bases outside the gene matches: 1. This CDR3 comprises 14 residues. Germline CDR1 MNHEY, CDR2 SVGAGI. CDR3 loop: CASSYRGVQETQYF. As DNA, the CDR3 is TGTGCCAGCAGTTACCGGGGGGTCCAAGAGACCCAGTACTTC.

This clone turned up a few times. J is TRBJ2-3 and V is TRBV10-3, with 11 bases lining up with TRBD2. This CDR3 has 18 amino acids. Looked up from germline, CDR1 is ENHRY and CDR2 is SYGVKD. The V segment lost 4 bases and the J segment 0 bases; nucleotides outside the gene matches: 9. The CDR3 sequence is CAISGTSGLHTSTDTQYF. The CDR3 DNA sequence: TGTGCCATCAGTGGGACTAGCGGGTTACACACTAGCACAGATACGCAGTATTTT.

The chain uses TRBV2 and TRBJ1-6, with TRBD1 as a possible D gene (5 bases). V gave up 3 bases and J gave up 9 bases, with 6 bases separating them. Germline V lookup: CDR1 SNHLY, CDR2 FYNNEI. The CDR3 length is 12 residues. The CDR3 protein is CASSEGGSPLHF. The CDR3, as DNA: TGTGCCAGCAGTGAGGGGGGTTCACCCCTCCACTTT. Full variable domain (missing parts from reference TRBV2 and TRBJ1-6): EPEVTQTPSHQVTQMGQEVILRCVPISNHLYFYWYRQILGQKVEFLVSFYNNEISEKSEIFDDQFSVERPDGSNFTLKIRSTKLEDSAMYFCASSEGGSPLHFGNGTRLTVT.

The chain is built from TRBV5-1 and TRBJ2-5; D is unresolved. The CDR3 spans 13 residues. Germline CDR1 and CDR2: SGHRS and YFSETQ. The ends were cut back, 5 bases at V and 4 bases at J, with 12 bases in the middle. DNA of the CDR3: TGCGCCAGCAGTCCCGACAATATAGAGACCCAGTACTTC. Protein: CASSPDNIETQYF. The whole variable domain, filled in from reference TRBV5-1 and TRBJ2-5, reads KAGVTQTPRYLIKTRGQQVTLSCSPISGHRSVSWYQQTPGQGLQFLFEYFSETQRNKGNFPGRFSGRQFSNSRSEMNVSTLELGDSALYLCASSPDNIETQYFGPGTRLLVL.